This T cell receptor beta chain was observed in a study of cytomegalovirus exposure and HLA in healthy donors. As for the study in general: Earlier sequencing of 150 million to 200 million T cells yielded around 100 million unique TCR beta sequences. Samples from HLA-typed donors yielded 65 million to 85 million unique TCRs in an early data release.

About this clone: Its antigen remains unknown.

The CDR3 spans 16 residues. The ends lost 1 base at V and 0 bases at J; junction bases unmatched: 3. Germline V gene sequence: CDR1 SGHKS, CDR2 YYEKEE (reference sequence). Study-level findings and limits: Across HLA loci, a later analysis found differing TCR association rates, with DRB1 most and HLA-C fewest.

Researchers ran the PCR with 60 Vbeta and 13 Jbeta primers. The table came from immunoSEQ multiplex PCR; TCRdb's copy has only in-frame clones and leaves some out. The table includes over 70,000 clones, roughly 78% detected once. This chain joins TRBV5-5 and TRBJ2-1; 8 nucleotides match TRBD1. The sequenced sample consisted of PBMCs. The receptor was isolated from a male donor in good health and CMV-seropositive. The CDR3 nucleotides read TGTGCCAGCAGCTTGCCCACAGGGGGCTCCTACAATGAGCAGTTCTTC. As protein: CASSLPTGGSYNEQFF.